The clone carrying this T cell receptor beta chain showed up many times. Its target is not known. TCRdb re-called the 5' RACE reads through MiXCR, storing one row per CDR3 protein. This repertoire shows around 100,000 distinct CDR3 sequences, roughly 10% found once; its top ten account for around 24%. The data derive from a study of spatial heterogeneity in lung cancer. Overall study: The donor group consisted of 55 to 85 patients who had untreated, early-stage non-small cell lung cancer. When available, follow-up PBMC samples taken a median of around 25 months after resection were sequenced. Broader study findings: There were more appearances of ubiquitous expanded tumor TCRs in blood at resection than at follow-up.

Time point reported: blood at routine non-recurrence follow-up after resection. Whole RNA from tumor, nontumor lung or frozen PBMC was sequenced unsorted. This TCR derives from a female donor with early-stage non-small cell lung cancer. The source material was PBMCs, sampled at follow-up.

The CDR3 nucleotides read TGTGCCAGCAAACCTAAGGACGGATTGGGACCCCTCCACTTT. Encoded protein: CASKPKDGLGPLHF. The chain recombines TRBV12-3 or TRBV12-4 with TRBJ1-6, with D uncertain. V was clipped by 7 bases and J by 12 bases, with 19 bases between them. The CDR3 is 14 amino acids.